This T cell receptor (beta chain) was sequenced for a study of low-dose radiotherapy and immunotherapy resistance in tumors. Looking at the study overall: For Cohort 1, fractions of 0.5 Gy were given every 2 weeks, reaching 6.5 Gy overall. The regimen for patients comprised intravenous nivolumab 240 mg every two weeks plus intravenous ipilimumab 1 mg/kg every six weeks. Every two weeks, one day ahead of radiation and immunotherapy, cyclophosphamide 200 mg/m2 was given (intravenously).

TRAV- and TRBV-specific primers primed first-strand cDNA, covering alpha and beta chains. TCRs were amplified for roughly 22 PCR cycles with a constant-region primer and V-primer adapter. MiXCR was run by TCRdb on the reads, yielding one entry per CDR3 protein. The data show roughly 100,000 distinct CDR3 sequences, less than 25% seen once. This clonotype has at least ten counts. Time point specified: after trial treatment. Specified treatment: LDRT plus nivolumab, ipilimumab, low-dose cyclophosphamide and aspirin (RACIN trial). Donors were dosed with nivolumab and ipilimumab; they also received aspirin, low-dose cyclophosphamide and low-dose radiotherapy. CDR1 and CDR2 (germline): PRHDT, FYEKMQ (reference sequence). The V end was cut by 3 bases, the J end by 7 bases, with 13 bases between. This CDR3 has 15 amino acids.

The TCR was taken from a male donor with prostate cancer. Specimen: PBMCs, collected after low-dose radiotherapy plus immunotherapy. The chain combines TRBV13 with TRBJ1-6; D might be TRBD1 (5 bases). This CDR3 is CASSLRGPRNSPLHF. In DNA, the CDR3 is TGTGCCAGCAGCTTGCGGGGACCTCGCAATTCACCCCTCCACTTT.